These T cell receptor beta chains were read from a single sample in a study of blood T cell repertoires in COVID-19. Method: immunoSEQ multiplex PCR; TCRdb's copy keeps in-frame clones and lacks some. The sample shows 300,000 to 400,000 clones, 88% of them seen only once. Sequenced input: peripheral blood. The source is a woman in her 70s with COVID-19, enrolled during active disease. Each CDR3 is given with its conserved first and last residue. The D gene is left open where the match is weak. Size values are once, few and many counts, or a class for expanded clones, and some rows have none.

-	TRBV12-2	-	TRBJ2-2	TGTGCAAGTCGCTTAGCGGGGAGCCCCCCTTCGAACACCGGGGAGCTGTTTTTT	CASRLAGSPPSNTGELFF
once	TRBV6-5	TRBD1	TRBJ2-5	TGTGCCAGCAGTTACATGATGACAGGGTTCCGAGAGACCCAGTACTTC	CASSYMMTGFRETQYF
-	TRBV18	TRBD1	TRBJ2-1	TGTGCCAGCTCTTTCGGACAGGGCGCCCATGAGCAGTTCTTC	CASSFGQGAHEQFF
-	TRBV4-2	TRBD1	TRBJ2-3	TGTGCCAGCAGCCAAGATGGGACAGGGTCGGATACGCAGTATTTT	CASSQDGTGSDTQYF
-	TRBV6-2/TRBV6-3	-	TRBJ1-5	TGTGCCAGCAGTTACTCGGGGGCTCAGCCCCAGCATTTT	CASSYSGAQPQHF
once	TRBV6-5	-	TRBJ1-3	TGTGCCACCCCCGGCCACAGGTCTGGAAACACCATATATTTT	CATPGHRSGNTIYF
-	TRBV9	TRBD2	TRBJ2-2	TGTGCCAGCAGCAAAGCGGCTAGCGGGGGGGCGAACACCGGGGAGCTGTTTTTT	CASSKAASGGANTGELFF
once	TRBV28	TRBD1	TRBJ1-2	TGTGCCAGCAGTTTAATCCGACAGGGGGATGGCTACACCTTC	CASSLIRQGDGYTF
-	TRBV9	TRBD2	TRBJ2-3	TGTGCCAGCAGCGTACGGACTAGCGGGGCCCAAGATACGCAGTATTTT	CASSVRTSGAQDTQYF
-	TRBV6-5	-	TRBJ2-1	TGTGCCAGCAGCCCACGGGGCTCCTACAATGAGCAGTTCTTC	CASSPRGSYNEQFF
few	TRBV2	-	TRBJ1-2	TGTGCCAGCAGTGTGAGACTCAGGGATGGCTACACCTTC	CASSVRLRDGYTF
few	TRBV21-1	-	TRBJ2-5	TGTGCCAGCAGCAAAGGGGGACAGGGGGAAGAGACCCAGTACTTC	CASSKGGQGEETQYF
-	TRBV7-2	TRBD1	TRBJ2-7	TGTGCCAGCAGCCGTAGGACAGGGGTCGACGAGCAGTACTTC	CASSRRTGVDEQYF
-	TRBV7-2	TRBD1	TRBJ1-1	TGTGCCAGCAGCGCAACCGTACAGGGGGTAGGCACTGAAGCTTTCTTT	CASSATVQGVGTEAFF
-	TRBV5-1	TRBD1	TRBJ1-1	TGCGCCAGCAGCACAGGACAGGTGAACACTGAAGCTTTCTTT	CASSTGQVNTEAFF
few	TRBV5-8	-	TRBJ1-4	TGTGCCAGCAGCTTGGTGCAGATCATGCCATCCGGGAAACTGTTTTTT	CASSLVQIMPSGKLFF
-	TRBV7-2	-	TRBJ1-2	TGTGCCAGCAGCTCAGGAGGTTCCTATGGCTACACCTTC	CASSSGGSYGYTF
-	TRBV7-7	TRBD2	TRBJ2-3	TGTGCCAGCAGCCCCGGACTAGCAGGAGATACGCAGTATTTT	CASSPGLAGDTQYF
-	TRBV9	TRBD1	TRBJ2-2	TGTGCCAGCAGTCCGGGACAGGGGAAAACCGGGGAGCTGTTTTTT	CASSPGQGKTGELFF
-	TRBV10-1	TRBD1	TRBJ1-2	TGCGCCACCTCGGAGGGCCAGGGGGCAAACGGCTACACCTTC	CATSEGQGANGYTF